This T cell receptor beta chain was retrieved from a study of TIL therapy for anti-PD-1-resistant metastatic lung cancer. Sequencing used immunoSEQ v3. TCRdb's copy holds only in-frame clones and misses some; the assay was immunoSEQ multiplex PCR. The table shows about 36,000 clones, with more than 60% occurring only once. Time point indicated: pre-treatment sample, taken before nivolumab and TIL therapy. The germline V gene has CDR1 SGHNT and CDR2 YYREEE (reference sequence). The length of the CDR3 is 14 residues. The ends were cut back, 4 bases at V and 0 bases at J, with 10 bases in the middle. The input for sequencing was blood, taken at baseline. The chain couples TRBV5-4 to TRBJ1-1; D ambiguous. The sequence was obtained from a person aged 25 to 85 with non-small cell lung cancer. The CDR3 DNA reads as TGTGCCAGCAGCCGGGAACCACTGAACACTGAAGCTTTCTTT. It translates to CASSREPLNTEAFF.